A single sample gave rise to the 29 T cell receptor beta chains below, sequenced in a study of shared T cell receptors in the human thymus. Sequenced by immunoSEQ multiplex PCR; TCRdb stores in-frame clones only, minus some. Of approximately 580,000 clones detected, approximately 78% appear once; the ten largest clones hold about 0.012%. These data also formed part of another study, on human thymus T cells.

The source material was thymocytes. Every receptor here comes from a boy under two years old with a congenital heart defect.

This clone appeared a single time. This chain joins TRBV7-9 and TRBJ1-4; TRBD1 aligns across 8 bases. Germline CDR1 and CDR2: SEHNR and FQNEAQ (reference sequence). The CDR3 is 15 amino acids. J lost 5 bases, V lost 1 base, and 3 bases had no gene match. CDR3: CASSLEGQANEKLFF. For the CDR3, the DNA is TGTGCCAGCAGCTTAGAGGGACAGGCGAATGAAAAACTGTTTTTT.

The V call is TRBV7-9, the J call TRBJ2-7, with TRBD2 matching over 12 bases. Germline V gene data show CDR1 as SEHNR and CDR2 as FQNEAQ (reference sequence). This CDR3 spans 17 amino acids. Germline trimming cut 3 bases from V and 1 base from J; bases unmatched to any gene: 7. The chain's CDR3 is CASSFGGLAGGSYEQYF. The CDR3 coding sequence is TGTGCCAGCAGCTTCGGGGGGCTAGCGGGAGGGTCCTACGAGCAGTACTTC.

V is TRBV20-1 and J is TRBJ2-1; a weak D match, TRBD1 (6 bases). This CDR3 is 11 amino acids long. The germline V gene has CDR1 DFQATT and CDR2 SNEGSKA (reference sequence). The CDR3 sequence is CLGSRGNEQFF. The CDR3 coding sequence is TGCCTGGGGAGCAGGGGTAATGAGCAGTTCTTC.

This clone has a single count. This chain links TRBV28 with TRBJ2-5, with 10 positions matching TRBD2. Germline CDR1 reads MDHEN; CDR2 reads SYDVKM. J lost 4 bases, V lost 3 bases, and 14 bases had no gene match. This CDR3 spans 18 amino acids. The CDR3: CASSFRALGLAVRETQYF. The CDR3 DNA follows: TGTGCCAGCAGTTTCCGAGCCTTAGGACTAGCGGTCAGAGAGACCCAGTACTTC. Full variable domain (remainder filled in from reference TRBV28 and TRBJ2-5): DVKVTQSSRYLVKRTGEKVFLECVQDMDHENMFWYRQDPGLGLRLIYFSYDVKMKEKGDIPEGYSVSREKKERFSLILESASTNQTSMYLCASSFRALGLAVRETQYFGPGTRLLVL.

This chain uses TRBV5-1 with TRBJ2-7, with 9 bases that match TRBD2. J was trimmed by 0 bases and V by 2 bases; bases with no gene match: 3. This CDR3 comprises 15 residues. CDR1 is SGHRS and CDR2 is YFSETQ in the germline V gene. CDR3 nucleotides: TGCGCCAGCAGCTTTGAGGGACTAGCCTCCTACGAGCAGTACTTC. It is translated as CASSFEGLASYEQYF.

The chain is built from TRBV14 and TRBJ1-1; D is possibly TRBD1 (5 bases). Looked up from germline, CDR1 is SGHDN and CDR2 is FVKESK. This CDR3 has 15 residues. The V gene lost 6 bases and the J gene lost 4 bases, with 18 bases spanning the gap. The CDR3 nucleotides read TGTGCCAGCAGACGCCGTCAGGGCCGGGCCACTGAAGCTTTCTTT. Residues: CASRRRQGRATEAFF.

The chain joins TRBV27 to TRBJ2-2; 11 positions match TRBD2. J gave up 5 bases and V 6 bases, and 5 bases lay outside the gene matches. The CDR3 extends over 15 amino acids. CDR1 and CDR2 from the germline V gene are MNHEY and SMNVEV (reference sequence). The CDR3 sequence is CASSYSGRGTGELFF. Here the CDR3 DNA reads TGTGCCAGCAGCTATAGCGGGAGGGGTACCGGGGAGCTGTTTTTT.

The CDR3 spells CASSKARLAGSTDTQYF. The DNA of the CDR3 is TGTGCCAGCAGCAAAGCCAGGCTAGCGGGAAGCACAGATACGCAGTATTTT. The chain is built from TRBV21-1 and TRBJ2-3; the table assigns TRBD2, which was not confirmed against the DNA. TRBV21-1 is flagged as a pseudogene. CDR3 length: 17 amino acids.

This clone has just one count. This chain connects TRBV9 to TRBJ1-2, with 12 bases lining up with TRBD1. The length of the CDR3 is 15 residues. Germline V lookup: CDR1 SGDLS, CDR2 YYNGEE. Trimming took 4 bases from V and 6 from J; bases not matched to a gene: 7. The CDR3 nucleotides are TGTGCCAGCAGCACCCCGGGACAGGGGGCAGATGGCTACACCTTC. It translates to CASSTPGQGADGYTF.

This chain joins TRBV7-6 and TRBJ1-5; D gene ambiguous. The length of the CDR3 is 11 residues. V gave up 8 bases and J gave up 9 bases, with 11 bases separating them. Germline assignment: CDR1 SGHVS and CDR2 FNYEAQ. CDR3 protein: CASGQFLPQHF. CDR3 nucleotide sequence: TGTGCCAGCGGCCAATTTTTGCCCCAGCATTTT. Drawing the rest from reference TRBV7-6 and TRBJ1-5, the complete variable domain is GAGVSQSPRYKVTKRGQDVALRCDPISGHVSLYWYRQALGQGPEFLTYFNYEAQQDKSGLPNDRFSAERPEGSISTLTIQRTEQRDSAMYRCASGQFLPQHFGDGTRLSIL.

DNA of the CDR3: TGTGCCACCAGCAGCCCCGGGCAGGGTGGCACAGATACGCAGTATTTT. Translated: CATSSPGQGGTDTQYF. The chain couples TRBV15 to TRBJ2-3, with D maybe TRBD1 (5 bases). Germline V gene data show CDR1 as LNHNV and CDR2 as YYDKDF (reference sequence). With 3 bases removed from V and 1 base from J, the gap between germline ends came to 14 bases. The CDR3 consists of 16 residues.

This clone was detected only a few times. The chain has TRBV30 and TRBJ2-1; 7 nucleotides agree with TRBD2. V trimming: 0 bases; J trimming: 6 bases; junction bases outside the gene matches: 11. The CDR3 spans 16 residues. Germline CDR1 reads GTSNPN; CDR2 reads SVGIG (reference sequence). The chain's CDR3 is CAWSVQEGGDFNEQFF. As DNA, the CDR3 is TGTGCCTGGAGTGTACAAGAGGGAGGGGACTTCAATGAGCAGTTCTTC.

This chain uses TRBV14 with TRBJ2-3; tentative D call: TRBD1 (5 bases). The germline V gene has CDR1 SGHDN and CDR2 FVKESK. This CDR3 is built from 11 residues. The germline V and J ends were trimmed by 6 bases and 5 bases, with 6 bases remaining between them. CDR3 loop: CASRQEDTQYF. The CDR3, as DNA: TGTGCCAGCAGACAGGAAGATACGCAGTATTTT.

This clone was counted a few times. The chain links TRBV19 to TRBJ1-2; 7 positions agree with TRBD1. J gave up 3 bases and V 3 bases, and 1 base lay outside the gene matches. Germline V gene data show CDR1 as LNHDA and CDR2 as SQIVND (reference sequence). The CDR3 extends over 13 amino acids. In nucleotides, the CDR3 is TGTGCCAGTAGTATTACAGGGGACTATGGCTACACCTTC. It codes for CASSITGDYGYTF. Together with reference TRBV19 and TRBJ1-2, the CDR3 gives the full variable domain: DGGITQSPKYLFRKEGQNVTLSCEQNLNHDAMYWYRQDPGQGLRLIYYSQIVNDFQKGDIAEGYSVSREKKESFPLTVTSAQKNPTAFYLCASSITGDYGYTFGSGTRLTVV.

The rearrangement uses TRBV25-1 and TRBJ2-6, with D hard to call. Deletions cut 6 bases from V and 0 bases from J, with 9 bases between. Per the germline V gene, CDR1 is MGHDK and CDR2 is SYGVNS. CDR3 size: 15 residues. The CDR3: CASSPASSGANVLTF. The CDR3 DNA follows: TGTGCCAGCAGCCCGGCTAGCTCTGGGGCCAACGTCCTGACTTTC.

This clone has more than one count but fewer than ten. The DNA of the CDR3 is TGTGCCAGCAGTACCCAGGACAGGCGAAATCAGCCCCAGCATTTT. Amino acid sequence: CASSTQDRRNQPQHF. The J gene is TRBJ1-5, the V gene TRBV6-5; TRBD1 matches 7 bases. This CDR3 is built from 15 residues. Looked up from germline, CDR1 is MNHEY and CDR2 is SVGAGI. After removal of 5 bases from V and 4 bases from J, the junction contained 8 bases not matched to a gene.

The V gene is TRBV2, the J gene TRBJ2-2; 8 bases are a match to TRBD2. Germline-derived CDR1 and CDR2 are SNHLY and FYNNEI. The CDR3 consists of 15 residues. The V gene end was trimmed by 4 bases and the J gene end by 5 bases; junction bases not matched to a gene: 6. The CDR3 coding sequence is TGTGCCAGCAGTGGGTTAGCGGGACTAACCGGGGAGCTGTTTTTT. Protein product: CASSGLAGLTGELFF.

CDR3 loop: CASSSPGTGTDTQYF. The CDR3 nucleotides read TGTGCCAGCAGCAGTCCCGGGACAGGCACAGATACGCAGTATTTT. The chain has TRBV28 and TRBJ2-3; TRBD1 matches at 7 bases. This CDR3 has 15 amino acids. CDR1 MDHEN and CDR2 SYDVKM come from the germline V gene. Trimming cost V 6 bases and J 1 base; bases outside gene matches: 7.

This clone was observed a single time. The V and J genes are TRBV19 and TRBJ1-1; no clear D gene. The CDR3 is 13 residues long. V was trimmed by 5 bases and J by 2 bases, leaving 9 bases between them. CDR1 is LNHDA and CDR2 is SQIVND in the germline V gene (reference sequence). CDR3 in amino acids: CASSGGHNTEAFF. In nucleotides, the CDR3 is TGTGCCAGTAGTGGTGGGCACAACACTGAAGCTTTCTTT.

V is TRBV5-4 and J is TRBJ2-1, with TRBD2 matching over 7 bases. Trimming took 0 bases from V and 1 from J; bases not matched to a gene: 4. Germline lookup yields CDR1 SGHNT and CDR2 YYREEE (reference sequence). The CDR3 length is 16 residues. DNA of the CDR3: TGTGCCAGCAGCTTGGGGGCGGGGGAGTCCTACAATGAGCAGTTCTTC. Its translation is CASSLGAGESYNEQFF. Full variable domain (rest looked up from reference TRBV5-4 and TRBJ2-1): ETGVTQSPTHLIKTRGQQVTLRCSSQSGHNTVSWYQQALGQGPQFIFQYYREEENGRGNFPPRFSGLQFPNYSSELNVNALELDDSALYLCASSLGAGESYNEQFFGPGTRLTVL.

The rearrangement links TRBV12-5 to TRBJ2-5; 11 nucleotides agree with TRBD2. Unmatched junction bases numbered 1, after V lost 1 base and J lost 0 bases. CDR3 length: 16 residues. Germline CDR1 is LGHNT and CDR2 is FRNRAP. The DNA of the CDR3 is TGTGCTAGTGGTTTGGGACTAGCGGGGTACCAAGAGACCCAGTACTTC. Amino acid sequence: CASGLGLAGYQETQYF.

J is TRBJ2-7 and V is TRBV9, with 8 bases aligning to TRBD2. The V segment lost 0 bases and the J segment 0 bases; nucleotides outside the gene matches: 11. This CDR3 is 18 amino acids long. Germline assignment: CDR1 SGDLS and CDR2 YYNGEE. The CDR3 DNA follows: TGTGCCAGCAGCGTAGGCACTAGCGGCAACCAGAGCTCCTACGAGCAGTACTTC. This translates into CASSVGTSGNQSSYEQYF.

This clone was found a few times. The CDR3 protein is CASRLMGGSYEQYF. In nucleotides, the CDR3 is TGTGCCAGCAGACTCATGGGGGGCTCCTACGAGCAGTACTTC. The chain has TRBV6-1 and TRBJ2-7; D is perhaps TRBD2 (6 bases). Trimming shortened V by 6 bases and J by 0 bases, and 12 bases separated the two germline ends. Germline CDR1 is MNHNS and CDR2 is SASEGT. This CDR3 spans 14 amino acids.

The CDR3 DNA follows: TGTGCCAGCCCATCCGGGACAGGGTATCACGAGCAGTACTTC. Translating it yields CASPSGTGYHEQYF. The chain carries TRBV2 and TRBJ2-7; 9 bases map to TRBD1. The J segment lost 5 bases and the V segment lost 8 bases, leaving 10 bases of the junction unmatched. Per the germline V gene, CDR1 is SNHLY and CDR2 is FYNNEI. The CDR3 runs 14 residues.

This clone showed up just a few times. V and J are TRBV19 and TRBJ2-3; D is possibly TRBD2 (6 bases). This CDR3 comprises 16 residues. Trimming stripped 6 bases from V and 8 bases from J, with 24 bases between. Germline V lookup: CDR1 LNHDA, CDR2 SQIVND (reference sequence). The CDR3 nucleotides are TGTGCCAGTAGGGATGGGTCGGCCGTATGGGGAGGTACGCAGTATTTT. This translates into CASRDGSAVWGGTQYF. The full variable domain, in which reference TRBV19 and TRBJ2-3 provide the parts outside the CDR3, is DGGITQSPKYLFRKEGQNVTLSCEQNLNHDAMYWYRQDPGQGLRLIYYSQIVNDFQKGDIAEGYSVSREKKESFPLTVTSAQKNPTAFYLCASRDGSAVWGGTQYFGPGTRLTVL.

The gene calls are TRBV2 and TRBJ2-7; 9 positions match TRBD1. The V and J ends lost 6 bases and 3 bases, in that order; junction bases with no gene match: 9. CDR3 length: 15 residues. Germline V gene data show CDR1 as SNHLY and CDR2 as FYNNEI. CDR3 protein: CASSGTGGSIYEQYF. CDR3 coding DNA: TGTGCCAGCAGCGGTACAGGGGGCTCTATCTACGAGCAGTACTTC. Based on the CDR3 plus reference TRBV2 and TRBJ2-7, the full variable domain is EPEVTQTPSHQVTQMGQEVILRCVPISNHLYFYWYRQILGQKVEFLVSFYNNEISEKSEIFDDQFSVERPDGSNFTLKIRSTKLEDSAMYFCASSGTGGSIYEQYFGPGTRLTVT.

J is TRBJ2-7 and V is TRBV7-8, with D perhaps TRBD1 (6 bases). V lost 1 base to trimming and J lost 5 bases, with 21 bases between them. CDR1 is SGHVS, CDR2 FQNEAQ, per germline. There are 17 residues in the CDR3. DNA for the CDR3: TGTGCCAGCAGCTTAGGGGCTGACAGTCCAGGGGACGACGAGCAGTACTTC. Amino acids: CASSLGADSPGDDEQYF.

This chain joins TRBV5-1 and TRBJ2-1; 7 bases agree with TRBD2. This CDR3 contains 13 residues. The V and J ends lost 2 bases and 10 bases, in that order; junction bases with no gene match: 6. Germline V gives CDR1 SGHRS, CDR2 YFSETQ. Here the CDR3 reads CASSLGLVQEQFF. In DNA, the CDR3 is TGCGCCAGCAGCTTAGGACTAGTCCAGGAGCAGTTCTTC.

This sequence joins TRBV11-3 and TRBJ2-7, with 11 bases matching TRBD2. Germline CDR1 SGHNT, CDR2 YENEEA. The CDR3 sequence is 16 residues long. The ends lost 5 bases at V and 2 bases at J; junction bases unmatched: 8. CDR3 bases: TGTGCCAGCAGCCCCCCGACTAGCGGGATTCCCTACGAGCAGTACTTC. Translation: CASSPPTSGIPYEQYF. Complete variable domain (other parts from reference TRBV11-3 and TRBJ2-7): EAGVVQSPRYKIIEKKQPVAFWCNPISGHNTLYWYLQNLGQGPELLIRYENEEAVDDSQLPKDRFSAERLKGVDSTLKIQPAELGDSAVYLCASSPPTSGIPYEQYFGPGTRLTVT.